This T cell receptor (beta chain) was profiled in a study of T cell clonality in common variable immunodeficiency. Study-wide results and caveats: T cell subpopulation sequencing would be needed to explain CVID clonality. Reportedly, TCR beta sequences from common variable immunodeficiency showed fewer deletions and N-nucleotide insertions.

This clone was seen at least ten times. Its antigen is unidentified. The missing CDR3 end, 3 residues past where the read stops, is filled in from the germline J gene. The germline CDR1 and CDR2 sequences are SGHRS and YFSETQ. The CDR3 is made up of 14 amino acids. V lost 7 bases and J lost 4, with 14 bases in between. Data came from immunoSEQ multiplex PCR; TCRdb stores just in-frame clones and leaves some out. The sample gives tens of thousands of clones, none seen only once, and the top ten clones hold approximately 30%. This rearrangement joins TRBV5-1 to TRBJ1-4, with D possibly being TRBD1 (6 bases). This receptor was obtained from a human donor with common variable immunodeficiency. Sequenced input: peripheral blood mononuclear cells. The CDR3 bases that were read are TGCGCCAGCTGCCCCGGGACAAGTAATGAAAAA. Its translation is CASCPGTSNEK. The complete CDR3 sequence is CASCPGTSNEKLFF.